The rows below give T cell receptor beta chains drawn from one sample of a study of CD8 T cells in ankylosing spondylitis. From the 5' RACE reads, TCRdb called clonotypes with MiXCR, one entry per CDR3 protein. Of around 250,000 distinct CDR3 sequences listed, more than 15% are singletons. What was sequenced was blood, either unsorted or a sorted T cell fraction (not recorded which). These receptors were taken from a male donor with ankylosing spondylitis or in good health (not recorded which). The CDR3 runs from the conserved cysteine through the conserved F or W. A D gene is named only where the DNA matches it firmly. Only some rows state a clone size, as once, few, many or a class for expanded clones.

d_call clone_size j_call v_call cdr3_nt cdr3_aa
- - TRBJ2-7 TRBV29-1 TGCAGCGTTGAAACCCAGGGAGGCGAGCAGTACTTC CSVETQGGEQYF
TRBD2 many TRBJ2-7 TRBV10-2 TGCGCCAGCAGTGAGACTAGCGACGAGCAGTACTTC CASSETSDEQYF
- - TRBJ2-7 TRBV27 TGTGCCAGCAGTCAGTTCCGGGGCTCCGAGCAGTACTTC CASSQFRGSEQYF
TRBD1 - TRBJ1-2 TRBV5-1 TGCGCCAGCAGCGGAGGGGACAGTGGCTACACCTTC CASSGGDSGYTF
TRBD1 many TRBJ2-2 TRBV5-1 TGCGCCAGCAGTACCGGGACAGGGGGCTTCGGGGAGCTGTTTTTT CASSTGTGGFGELFF
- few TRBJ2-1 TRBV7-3 TGTGCCAGCAGCTTACCCGCAGACAATGAGCAGTTCTTC CASSLPADNEQFF
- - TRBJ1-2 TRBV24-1 TGTGCCACCAGTGACCCAGACTCGGACACTCTTTCCGGGTATGGCTACACCTTC CATSDPDSDTLSGYGYTF
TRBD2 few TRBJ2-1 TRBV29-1 TGCAGCGTTGAATGGACTAGCGGGATAGTCAATGAGCAGTTCTTC CSVEWTSGIVNEQFF
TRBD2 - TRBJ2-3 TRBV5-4 TGTGCCAGCAGCTTGAGGGCGGGAGGAGAGTCAGATACGCAGTATTTT CASSLRAGGESDTQYF
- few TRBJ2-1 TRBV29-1 TGCAGCGTTGAACCGTCATTTGGGTTCAATGAGCAGTTCTTC CSVEPSFGFNEQFF
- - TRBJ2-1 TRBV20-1 TGCAGTGCTATGAGAATGGAAATTAGCTCCTACAATGAGCAGTTCTTC CSAMRMEISSYNEQFF
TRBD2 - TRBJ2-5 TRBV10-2 TGCGCCAGCAGTGATTCTAGCGGGAGGGGAGAGACCCAGTACTTC CASSDSSGRGETQYF
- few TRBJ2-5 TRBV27 TGTGCCAGCAGTTTAATCGCCAGGGGTTTGGAGACCCAGTACTTC CASSLIARGLETQYF
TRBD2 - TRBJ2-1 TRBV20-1 TGCTGTGCTAGAGATCCGACTAGCGGGAGGGCCCCAAATGAGCAGTTCTTC CCARDPTSGRAPNEQFF
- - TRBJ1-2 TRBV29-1 TGCAGCGTTGAAGAGGTGACAGCAAGTCTGTACTATGGCTACACCTTC CSVEEVTASLYYGYTF
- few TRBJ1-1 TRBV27 TGTGCCAGCAGCTCCTTTGTGGGGAACACTGAAGCTTTCTTT CASSSFVGNTEAFF
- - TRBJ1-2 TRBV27 TGTGCCAGCAGATCGGACGCTGGCTACACCTTC CASRSDAGYTF
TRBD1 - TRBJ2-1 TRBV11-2 TGTGCCAGCAGCAGAATGGGACAGGTCGATGAGCAGTTCTTC CASSRMGQVDEQFF
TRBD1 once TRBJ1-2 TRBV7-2 TGTGCCAGCAGCTCTCCCGGACAGGGGTGGGGCTACACCTTC CASSSPGQGWGYTF
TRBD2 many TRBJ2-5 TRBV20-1 TGCAGTGCTTTGCGGGGAAGCGGGAGTTCGTCAGAGACCCAGTACTTC CSALRGSGSSSETQYF
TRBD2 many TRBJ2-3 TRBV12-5 TGTGCTAGCTCACTCAGCGGGAATATAGATACGCAGTATTTT CASSLSGNIDTQYF
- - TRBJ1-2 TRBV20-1 TGCAGTGCTTTTCGACTCGTCTATGGCTACACCTTC CSAFRLVYGYTF
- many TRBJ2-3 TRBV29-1 TGCAGCGTCGTTTACTCAGGGATCACCGATACGCAGTATTTT CSVVYSGITDTQYF
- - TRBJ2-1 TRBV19 TGTGCCAGTACCGTAGGATCGTACAATGAGCAGTTCTTC CASTVGSYNEQFF
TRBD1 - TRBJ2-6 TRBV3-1 TGTACCATCAGTGAACTGGACAGGGGGTCCTCTGGGGCCAACGTCCTGACTTTC CTISELDRGSSGANVLTF
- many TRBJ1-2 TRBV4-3 TGCGCCAGCAGCCAAGAGGACACCGACTATGGCTACACCTTC CASSQEDTDYGYTF
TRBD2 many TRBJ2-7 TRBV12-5 TGTGCTAGTGGCCTCACGGGACTAGGCGGAAACGAGCAGTACTTC CASGLTGLGGNEQYF
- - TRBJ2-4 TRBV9 TGTGCCAGCGAGTGGTGGACGGGATCCAAAAACATTCAGTACTTC CASEWWTGSKNIQYF
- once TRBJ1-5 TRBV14 TGTGCCAGCAGCCAAGCCCAGCAGGCCCCCCAGCATTTT CASSQAQQAPQHF
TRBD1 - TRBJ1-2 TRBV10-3 TGTGCCACCGACGACAGGGAAGGCTACACCTTC CATDDREGYTF
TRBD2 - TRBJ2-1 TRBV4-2 TGTGCCAGCAGCCAAGAGGTAGCGGGAGGAACCTATAAGCAGTTCTTC CASSQEVAGGTYKQFF
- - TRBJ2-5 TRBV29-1 TGCAGCGCCGGACAGGGAGGGGAGACCCAGTACTTC CSAGQGGETQYF
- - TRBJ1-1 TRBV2 TGTGCCAGCAGTCACGAGGTGGCATGGAACACTGAAGCTTTCTTT CASSHEVAWNTEAFF
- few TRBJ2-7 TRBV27 TGTGCCACTAACGACAATGTAGCGGTCGAGCAGTACTTC CATNDNVAVEQYF
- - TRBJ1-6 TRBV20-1 TGCAGTGCAAGACAGTTCTATAATTCACCCCTCCACTTT CSARQFYNSPLHF
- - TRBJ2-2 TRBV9 TGTGCCAGCAGCGTTGGCGCAGGGCCGAACACCGGGGAGCTGTTTTTT CASSVGAGPNTGELFF
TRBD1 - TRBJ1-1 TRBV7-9 TGTGCCAGCAGCCTAGTCGGGACAGGGCATACTGAAGCTTTCTTT CASSLVGTGHTEAFF
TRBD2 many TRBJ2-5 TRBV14 TGTGCCAGCAGCCACTTGGAGCGGGAGCTTGGGGAGACCCAGTACTTC CASSHLERELGETQYF
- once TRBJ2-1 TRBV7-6 TGTGCCAGCAGCCCACTGGGACTGAACCATGAGCAGTTCTTC CASSPLGLNHEQFF
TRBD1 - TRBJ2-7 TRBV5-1 TGCGCCAGCAGCGTGTACGGGACAGGGATCTACGAGCAGTACTTC CASSVYGTGIYEQYF
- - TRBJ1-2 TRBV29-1 TGCAGCGTGGTATGGGAGAGGGGCTATGGCTACACCTTC CSVVWERGYGYTF